The rows below give T cell receptor beta chains drawn from one sample of a study of shared clonotypes between healthy human individuals. This table comes from immunoSEQ multiplex PCR, and its TCRdb copy is limited to in-frame clones, with some not included. The table shows roughly 2,300,000 clones, with 85% to 95% occurring only once. The source material was naive CD4+ T cells from PBMCs. The source is a man aged 18 to 30 in good health. Some clones in this sample may be carry-over from other donors' samples. The CDR3 runs from the conserved cysteine through the conserved F or W. D genes are given only for firm matches. Rows give clone size only sometimes, using once, few, many, or a class for an expanded clone.

-	TRBV28	TRBJ1-4	-	TGTGCCAGCAGACCGGGCGGATTTGAGGAAAAACTGTTTTTT	CASRPGGFEEKLFF
-	TRBV5-1	TRBJ2-3	-	TGCGCCAGCAGCTCGTCGTGGTCCCCCACAGATACGCAGTATTTT	CASSSSWSPTDTQYF
-	TRBV5-6	TRBJ1-1	-	TGTGCCAGCAGCTTTAGGCAGGGGAAAAGGACTGAAGCTTTCTTT	CASSFRQGKRTEAFF
-	TRBV5-6	TRBJ2-3	-	TGTGCCAGCAGCACAACCGGGACGGCGAGCACAGATACGCAGTATTTT	CASSTTGTASTDTQYF
TRBD1	TRBV7-2	TRBJ1-2	-	TGTGCCAGCAGCTTCCGCGTGGGACAGGAACAAGGCTACACCTTC	CASSFRVGQEQGYTF
-	TRBV28	TRBJ2-7	-	TGTGCCAGCAGTTCGCAATCGGGCTCTTCCTACGAGCAGTACTTC	CASSSQSGSSYEQYF
TRBD1	TRBV27	TRBJ2-7	few	TGTGCCAGCAGACCGACAGGGTCCAATCTTTGGCAGTACTTC	CASRPTGSNLWQYF
TRBD1	TRBV25-1	TRBJ1-2	once	TGTGCCAGCAGACCTGCCAGGGGACAGGGATTGTACACCTTC	CASRPARGQGLYTF
-	TRBV5-1	TRBJ1-1	-	TGCGCCAGCAGCTTTCACAGCAGTTTGAACACTGAAGCTTTCTTT	CASSFHSSLNTEAFF
TRBD1	TRBV6-6	TRBJ2-5	-	TGTGCCAGCAGTTTTACCCTGGGGACAGTCCAAGAGACCCAGTACTTC	CASSFTLGTVQETQYF
-	TRBV7-8	TRBJ2-7	once	TGTGCCAGCAGCTTACAGACAGTAACCCCGACCTACGAGCAGTACTTC	CASSLQTVTPTYEQYF
-	TRBV7-9	TRBJ1-1	-	TGTGCCAGCAGCACCGACAGGATGAACACTGAAGCTTTCTTT	CASSTDRMNTEAFF
TRBD2	TRBV6-6	TRBJ2-3	-	TGTGCCAGCAGTTCCGGGCCAGCGGGAGACGGAGATACGCAGTATTTT	CASSSGPAGDGDTQYF
-	TRBV28	TRBJ1-1	-	TGTGCCAGCAGTTTACTCCTTGAAGCGGCTTTCTTT	CASSLLLEAAFF
TRBD2	TRBV5-1	TRBJ2-3	-	TGCGCCAGCAGCTTGGTCGCTAGCGGGAGAGTTGGCACAGATACGCAGTATTTT	CASSLVASGRVGTDTQYF
-	TRBV6-1	TRBJ1-3	-	TGTGCCAGCAGCACAGGGTTCGCCGGAAACACCATATATTTT	CASSTGFAGNTIYF
TRBD2	TRBV5-4	TRBJ2-5	-	TGTGCCAGCAGCATTGTAACTAGCGGGAGAAGGTCGGAGACCCAGTACTTC	CASSIVTSGRRSETQYF
-	TRBV9	TRBJ2-1	-	TGTGCCAGCAGCGTCAACCTTGACAGCTACAATGAGCAGTTCTTC	CASSVNLDSYNEQFF
-	TRBV5-1	TRBJ2-5	-	TGCGCCAGCAAGACACCCCAGGGTACTGGAGAGACCCAGTACTTC	CASKTPQGTGETQYF
TRBD2	TRBV7-2	TRBJ2-4	once	TGTGCCAGCAGCTTAGGTTTCCTGAGCGGGAGTGAAAACATTCAGTACTTC	CASSLGFLSGSENIQYF
TRBD2	TRBV7-9	TRBJ2-1	-	TGTGCCAGCATCGGGACTAGCGGCGGAGGATACAATGAGCAGTTCTTC	CASIGTSGGGYNEQFF
-	TRBV18	TRBJ1-1	few	TGTGCCAGCTCACCACGGGCCCAGAACACTGAAGCTTTCTTT	CASSPRAQNTEAFF
-	TRBV7-2	TRBJ1-1	-	TGTGCCAGCAGCTTCGCAAGGTGGCAGGAGAACACTGAAGCTTTCTTT	CASSFARWQENTEAFF
-	TRBV19	TRBJ2-7	-	TGTGCCAGTAGTATTTGGGTAGGTCCCCTTCGGTACGAGCAGTACTTC	CASSIWVGPLRYEQYF
-	TRBV7-2	TRBJ2-7	-	TGTGCCAGCAGCTTAAGAGTCGAGAGCTCCTACGAGCAGTACTTC	CASSLRVESSYEQYF
TRBD1	TRBV10-1	TRBJ1-2	-	TGCGCCAGCTTCCCCCCAGGGGGCCCCTATGGCTACACCTTC	CASFPPGGPYGYTF
-	TRBV12-5	TRBJ2-5	-	TGTGCTAGTGCCCTGGGGGCGGGAGTGGTCGAAGAGACCCAGTACTTC	CASALGAGVVEETQYF
TRBD1	TRBV9	TRBJ1-4	once	TGTGCCAGCAGCGGCCTCCGGACAGGTGTGGGAAAACTGTTTTTT	CASSGLRTGVGKLFF
-	TRBV9	TRBJ2-2	-	TGTGCCAGCAGCGTAGGTTGGGGGGCATTAAACACCGGGGAGCTGTTTTTT	CASSVGWGALNTGELFF
TRBD1	TRBV5-1	TRBJ2-2	-	TGCGCCAGCAGCTCTGCCGGGACAGGGGAGACCGGGGAGCTGTTTTTT	CASSSAGTGETGELFF
TRBD1	TRBV7-9	TRBJ1-1	-	TGTGCCAGCAGTTCCGACAGGGTCGGGACTGAAGCTTTCTTT	CASSSDRVGTEAFF
TRBD1	TRBV19	TRBJ1-1	few	TGTGCCACCCGGGGACAGGCTATTTCTGAAGCTTTCTTT	CATRGQAISEAFF
TRBD2	TRBV11-2	TRBJ2-7	-	TGTGCCAGCAGCCCCTCACGGCTAGCGGTAACCTACGAGCAGTACTTC	CASSPSRLAVTYEQYF
TRBD2	TRBV19	TRBJ2-7	-	TGTGCCAGTAGTATATTTTCTAGCGGGATTTTCTACGAGCAGTACTTC	CASSIFSSGIFYEQYF
-	TRBV6-6	TRBJ1-1	-	TGTGCCAGCAGATTCCGCACTGAAGCTTTCTTT	CASRFRTEAFF